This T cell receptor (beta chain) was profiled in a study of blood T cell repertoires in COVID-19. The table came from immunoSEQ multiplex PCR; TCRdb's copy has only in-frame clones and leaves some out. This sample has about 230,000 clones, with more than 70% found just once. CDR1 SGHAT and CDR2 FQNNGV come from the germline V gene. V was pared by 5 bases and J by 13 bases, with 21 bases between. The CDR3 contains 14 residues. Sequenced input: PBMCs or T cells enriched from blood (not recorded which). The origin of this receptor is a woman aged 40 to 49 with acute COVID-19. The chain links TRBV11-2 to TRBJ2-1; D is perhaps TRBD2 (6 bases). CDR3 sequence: CASSPRRAPNSQFF. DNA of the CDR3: TGTGCCAGCAGCCCCCGGAGGGCCCCCAATTCTCAGTTCTTC.